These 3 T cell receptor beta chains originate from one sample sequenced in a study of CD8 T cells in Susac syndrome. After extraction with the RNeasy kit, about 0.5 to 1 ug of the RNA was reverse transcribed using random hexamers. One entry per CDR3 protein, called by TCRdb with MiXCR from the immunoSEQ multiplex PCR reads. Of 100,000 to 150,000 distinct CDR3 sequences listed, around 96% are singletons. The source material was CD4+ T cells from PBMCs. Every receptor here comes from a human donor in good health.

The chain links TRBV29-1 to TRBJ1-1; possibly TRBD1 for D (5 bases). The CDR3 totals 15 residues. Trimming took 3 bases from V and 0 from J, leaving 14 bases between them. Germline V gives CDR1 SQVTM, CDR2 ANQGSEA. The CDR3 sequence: CSVDGGRHLNTEAFF. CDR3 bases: TGCAGCGTTGACGGGGGACGCCATTTGAACACTGAAGCTTTCTTT.

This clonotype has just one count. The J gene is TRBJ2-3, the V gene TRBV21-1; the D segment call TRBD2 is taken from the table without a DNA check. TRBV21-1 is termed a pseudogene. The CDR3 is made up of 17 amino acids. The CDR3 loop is CASSKTDSSGRGDTQYF. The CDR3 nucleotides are TGTGCCAGCAGCAAGACAGACAGCAGCGGGAGAGGGGATACGCAGTATTTT.

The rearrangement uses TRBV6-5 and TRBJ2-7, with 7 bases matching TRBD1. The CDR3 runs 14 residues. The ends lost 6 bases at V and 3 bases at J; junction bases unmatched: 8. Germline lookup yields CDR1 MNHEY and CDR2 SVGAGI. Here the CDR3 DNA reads TGTGCCAGCAGCATTAGACAGGGCGGCTACGAGCAGTACTTC. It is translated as CASSIRQGGYEQYF.